Shown below are 21 T cell receptor beta chains from a single sample sequenced in a study of T cell responses to AZD1222 COVID-19 vaccine. Profiled with immunoSEQ multiplex PCR; TCRdb holds only in-frame clones, not every one. The data contain around 120,000 clones, approximately 92% of them singletons. The sequenced sample was peripheral blood, obtained on day 0 of AZD1222 vaccination. The receptor source for this set is an adult in good health.

This chain uses TRBV7-2 with TRBJ2-1; tentative D call: TRBD2 (6 bases). V dropped 2 bases and J dropped 9 bases, with 20 bases sitting between them. This CDR3 comprises 16 residues. CDR1 is SGHTA, CDR2 FQGNSA, per germline. CDR3 nucleotide sequence: TGTGCCAGCAGCTTAAGGTCTGGGGGGTCGGGTGTTGAGCAGTTCTTC. Protein sequence: CASSLRSGGSGVEQFF. Complete variable domain (other parts from reference TRBV7-2 and TRBJ2-1): GAGVSQSPSNKVTEKGKDVELRCDPISGHTALYWYRQSLGQGLEFLIYFQGNSAPDKSGLPSDRFSAERTGGSVSTLTIQRTQQEDSAVYLCASSLRSGGSGVEQFFGPGTRLTVL.

Regarding this clone: Other DNA sequences in the sample encode the same CDR3. The rearrangement joins TRBV7-9 to TRBJ1-1; no firm D call. This CDR3 is 12 amino acids long. Germline V gene lookup returns CDR1 SEHNR and CDR2 FQNEAQ (reference sequence). Trimming cost V 1 base and J 0 bases, with 0 bases left between them. The CDR3 DNA reads as TGTGCCAGCAGCTTAGTGAACACTGAAGCTTTCTTT. Translation gives CASSLVNTEAFF.

This clone appeared a few times. V usage is TRBV7-8 and J usage is TRBJ1-5, with unresolved D. The germline V and J ends were trimmed by 1 base and 0 bases, with 7 bases remaining between them. This CDR3 region has 15 residues. Per the germline V gene, CDR1 is SGHVS and CDR2 is FQNEAQ. CDR3 sequence (DNA): TGTGCCAGCAGCTTAGTCAGATCTAGCAATCAGCCCCAGCATTTT. Translating gives CASSLVRSSNQPQHF.

The sample holds one count of this clone. This sequence joins TRBV11-3 and TRBJ1-1, with D uncertain. CDR1 SGHNT and CDR2 YENEEA come from the germline V gene. V dropped 5 bases and J dropped 0 bases, with 13 bases sitting between them. CDR3 length: 15 residues. The CDR3 coding sequence is TGTGCCAGCAGCCCCAGGAGGAGCTTGAACACTGAAGCTTTCTTT. Amino acids: CASSPRRSLNTEAFF.

The chain joins TRBV15 to TRBJ1-4, with D uncertain. Trimming stripped 1 base from V and 0 bases from J, with 9 bases between. The CDR3 extends over 16 amino acids. Germline V CDR1 and CDR2: LNHNV, YYDKDF (reference sequence). The CDR3 loop is CATSRVKAPTNEKLFF. CDR3 in DNA: TGTGCCACCAGCAGAGTAAAGGCCCCAACTAATGAAAAACTGTTTTTT.

The chain joins TRBV5-1 to TRBJ1-1; D may be TRBD1 (6 bases). There are 15 residues in the CDR3. The ends were cut back, 4 bases at V and 1 base at J, with 14 bases in the middle. Germline CDR1 SGHRS, CDR2 YFSETQ. Here the CDR3 reads CASSLPGQGNTEAFF. CDR3 nucleotides: TGCGCCAGCAGCCTACCGGGACAAGGGAACACTGAAGCTTTCTTT.

Note on this clone: Other DNA sequences in the same sample also yield this CDR3. The chain links TRBV5-1 to TRBJ2-5; D ambiguous. This CDR3 comprises 11 residues. V lost 8 bases to trimming and J lost 1 base, with 6 bases between them. The germline V gene has CDR1 SGHRS and CDR2 YFSETQ. The CDR3 loop reads CASSLQETQYF. DNA of the CDR3: TGCGCCAGTAGCCTCCAAGAGACCCAGTACTTC.

V and J are TRBV7-2 and TRBJ2-1; the match to TRBD2 covers 12 bases. CDR3 size: 16 residues. With V trimmed by 5 bases and J by 3 bases, 5 bases remained unmatched. CDR1 and CDR2 from the germline V gene are SGHTA and FQGNSA. The CDR3 is CASSTGTSGYYNEQFF. In DNA, the CDR3 is TGTGCCAGCAGCACTGGGACTAGCGGGTACTACAATGAGCAGTTCTTC.

The rearrangement uses TRBV24-1 and TRBJ1-1; 7 nucleotides line up with TRBD1. Unmatched junction bases numbered 9, after V lost 0 bases and J lost 6 bases. The CDR3 is 16 residues long. CDR1 KGHDR and CDR2 SFDVKD come from the germline V gene. The CDR3 spells CATSDLRSRDSSEAFF. The CDR3 DNA reads as TGTGCCACCAGTGATTTGAGGTCTCGGGACAGCTCTGAAGCTTTCTTT.

This chain joins TRBV2 and TRBJ2-7; weak D call: TRBD2 (5 bases). V lost 5 bases and J 6 bases, leaving 14 bases between the germline ends. Germline V gives CDR1 SNHLY, CDR2 FYNNEI. This CDR3 contains 13 residues. The DNA of the CDR3 is TGTGCCAGCAGTAAAGGACTTATGGGCGAGCAGTACTTC. It yields the protein CASSKGLMGEQYF.

The chain is built from TRBV7-2 and TRBJ2-7; TRBD1 matches 7 bases. The length of the CDR3 is 15 residues. Trimming removed 5 bases from V and 2 bases from J; junction bases left unmatched: 9. Per the germline V gene, CDR1 is SGHTA and CDR2 is FQGNSA. CDR3 loop: CASSATGTATYEQYF. CDR3 nucleotide sequence: TGTGCCAGCAGCGCAACCGGGACAGCCACCTACGAGCAGTACTTC.

The chain recombines TRBV30 with TRBJ1-1; D is unresolved. The CDR3 consists of 12 residues. V lost 2 bases and J 0 bases, leaving 4 bases between the germline ends. The germline V gene has CDR1 GTSNPN and CDR2 SVGIG (reference sequence). DNA for the CDR3: TGTGCCTGGAGTCGGATGAACACTGAAGCTTTCTTT. Its protein is CAWSRMNTEAFF.

The chain joins TRBV5-6 to TRBJ2-5; D not certain. The CDR3 length is 15 residues. The V end was cut by 4 bases, the J end by 1 base, with 14 bases between. Germline CDR1 SGHDT, CDR2 YYEEEE. CDR3 DNA: TGTGCCAGCAGCCCTACCGGCGGCTTCCAAGAGACCCAGTACTTC. As protein: CASSPTGGFQETQYF.

The CDR3 is CASSLTSSSYNEQFF. The CDR3 DNA follows: TGTGCCAGCTCACTTACTAGTTCGTCCTACAATGAGCAGTTCTTC. The rearrangement uses TRBV18 and TRBJ2-1, with D possibly TRBD2 on 5 matching bases. Trimming left V 4 bases short and J 1 base short, with 11 bases between. The germline V gene encodes CDR1 KGHSH and CDR2 LQKENI. This CDR3 has 15 amino acids.

This clone has a single count. The gene calls are TRBV6-1 and TRBJ2-3; D unclear. The CDR3 length is 13 residues. Trimming pared 0 bases from V and 3 bases from J, leaving 4 bases between. The germline CDR1 and CDR2 sequences are MNHNS and SASEGT. This CDR3 is CASSEAGTDTQYF. CDR3 nucleotides: TGTGCCAGCAGTGAAGCAGGTACAGATACGCAGTATTTT.

A note on this clone: The same CDR3 can be traced to other DNA sequences in this sample. The chain carries TRBV5-1 and TRBJ2-7, with no clear D. CDR3 size: 14 residues. Germline V gene sequence: CDR1 SGHRS, CDR2 YFSETQ. Trimming removed 0 bases from V and 2 bases from J, with 9 bases in between. CDR3 protein: CASSLATGPYEQYF. Here the CDR3 DNA reads TGCGCCAGCAGCTTGGCGACGGGCCCCTACGAGCAGTACTTC.

The CDR3 DNA sequence: TGTGCCAGTAGTCGGGATGTGGATCAGCCCCAGCATTTT. Residues: CASSRDVDQPQHF. The chain employs TRBV19 and TRBJ1-5; no clear D gene. The CDR3 is 13 amino acids. V was pared by 5 bases and J by 5 bases, with 10 bases between. Germline values: CDR1 LNHDA, CDR2 SQIVND (reference sequence).

The rearrangement links TRBV5-1 to TRBJ2-1, with D perhaps assigned TRBD1 or TRBD2 (6 bases each). CDR1 and CDR2 from the germline V gene are SGHRS and YFSETQ. The CDR3 extends over 15 amino acids. The germline V and J ends were trimmed by 0 bases and 5 bases, with 12 bases remaining between them. CDR3 DNA sequence: TGCGCCAGCAGCTTGGACACGGGGGCTAACAATGAGCAGTTCTTC. Its translation: CASSLDTGANNEQFF.

This clone has just a few counts. The chain carries TRBV7-3 and TRBJ2-7; unclear D gene. V was cut by 5 bases and J by 3 bases, with 11 bases left in between. Germline CDR1 and CDR2: SGHTA and FQGTGA. This CDR3 is built from 13 residues. The CDR3: CASSIGPFYEQYF. The CDR3 nucleotides read TGTGCCAGCAGCATCGGTCCCTTCTACGAGCAGTACTTC.

This clone appeared once. CDR3 DNA: TGTGCCAGCAGGAGGACGGGTTCCTACAATGAGCAGTTCTTC. Translated: CASRRTGSYNEQFF. The V and J genes are TRBV6-5 and TRBJ2-1; D gene uncertain. V dropped 6 bases and J dropped 1 base, with 10 bases sitting between them. This CDR3 is built from 14 residues. CDR1 and CDR2 from the germline V gene are MNHEY and SVGAGI.

As regards this clone: One end of the junction varies from germline; a read error may be responsible. The chain carries TRBV19 and TRBJ1-2; D possibly corresponds to TRBD1 (5 bases). Germline CDR1 and CDR2: LNHDA and SQIVND (reference sequence). The CDR3 extends over 11 amino acids. CDR3 in amino acids: CASSTRQDSFF. CDR3 nucleotides: TGTGCCAGTAGTACGAGGCAAGACAGCTTCTTC.